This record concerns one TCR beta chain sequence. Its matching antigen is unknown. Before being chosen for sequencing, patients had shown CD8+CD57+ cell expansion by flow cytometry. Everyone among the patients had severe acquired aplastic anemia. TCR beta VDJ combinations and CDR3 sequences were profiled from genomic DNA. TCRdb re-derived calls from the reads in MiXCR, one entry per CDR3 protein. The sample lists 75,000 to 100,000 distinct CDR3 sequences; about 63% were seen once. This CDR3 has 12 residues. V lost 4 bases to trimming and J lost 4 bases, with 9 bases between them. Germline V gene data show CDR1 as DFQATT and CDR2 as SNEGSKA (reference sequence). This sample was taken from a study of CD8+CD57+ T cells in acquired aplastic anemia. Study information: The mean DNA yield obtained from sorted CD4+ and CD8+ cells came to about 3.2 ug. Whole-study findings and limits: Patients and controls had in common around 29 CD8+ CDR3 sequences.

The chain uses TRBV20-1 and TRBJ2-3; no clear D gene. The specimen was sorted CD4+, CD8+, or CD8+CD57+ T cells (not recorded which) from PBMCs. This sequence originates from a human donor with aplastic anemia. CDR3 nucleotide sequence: TGCAGTGCTATCCGAGCCCCAGATACGCAGTATTTT. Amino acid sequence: CSAIRAPDTQYF.